Below are 16 T cell receptor beta chains sequenced from a single sample in a study of CD8+ T cells in alopecia areata. Reverse transcription of extracted RNA yielded cDNA, which provided the sequencing template. Here immunoSEQ multiplex PCR was the method, and the copy in TCRdb shows in-frame clones only, minus some. The sample includes roughly 180,000 clones, about 48% seen only once; the top ten take more than 10%. This sample's treatment: oral pan-JAK inhibitor, 5-10 mg twice daily. The sample in question was CD8+ T cells sorted from blood, obtained at week 24, from a patient treated with tofacitinib. The source is a human donor with alopecia areata.

This clone has a handful of counts. The V and J genes are TRBV27 and TRBJ1-1; 12 bases agree with TRBD1. The CDR3 covers 14 residues. From germline, CDR1 is MNHEY and CDR2 SMNVEV (reference sequence). J was trimmed by 9 bases and V by 4 bases; bases with no gene match: 6. For the CDR3, the DNA is TGTGCCAGCAGTTCCGAGGGACAGGGGGCGCAAGCTTTCTTT. The encoded protein is CASSSEGQGAQAFF.

The chain joins TRBV5-1 to TRBJ2-2, with TRBD1 matching over 11 bases. The CDR3 contains 17 residues. Unmatched junction bases numbered 8, after V lost 2 bases and J lost 5 bases. Germline lookup yields CDR1 SGHRS and CDR2 YFSETQ. CDR3 region: CASSLGGQGADTGELFF. Here the CDR3 DNA reads TGCGCCAGCAGCTTAGGAGGACAGGGGGCTGATACCGGGGAGCTGTTTTTT.

The gene calls are TRBV19 and TRBJ1-2; D uncertain. CDR1 and CDR2 from the germline V gene are LNHDA and SQIVND (reference sequence). The CDR3 totals 13 residues. V lost 0 bases, J lost 7 bases, and 9 bases lay in between. This chain's CDR3 is CASSIDLEGGYTF. In DNA, the CDR3 is TGTGCCAGTAGTATAGACCTCGAGGGTGGCTACACCTTC.

The chain couples TRBV14 to TRBJ2-1, with D possibly TRBD1 on 5 matching bases. From germline, CDR1 is SGHDN and CDR2 FVKESK. CDR3 length: 15 amino acids. Trimming removed 4 bases from V and 1 base from J, with 11 bases in between. DNA for the CDR3: TGTGCCAGCAGCCTTAGGGGTGGTTCCTACAATGAGCAGTTCTTC. It encodes CASSLRGGSYNEQFF.

This clone was seen a handful of times. The rearrangement uses TRBV20-1 and TRBJ2-7; D is possibly TRBD1 (5 bases). The CDR3 is 11 amino acids. Looked up from germline, CDR1 is DFQATT and CDR2 is SNEGSKA (reference sequence). Deletions cut 8 bases from V and 3 bases from J, with 11 bases between. CDR3 region: CSLSQGYEQYF. The CDR3 DNA follows: TGCAGTCTGTCCCAGGGCTACGAGCAGTACTTC.

The chain joins TRBV7-8 to TRBJ1-2; a weak D match, TRBD1 (6 bases). V was shortened by 1 base and J by 5 bases, with 11 bases between the two germline ends. The CDR3 consists of 14 residues. The V gene's germline CDR1 is SGHVS and CDR2 FQNEAQ. The CDR3 sequence: CASSLGGAMYGYTF. CDR3 sequence (DNA): TGTGCCAGCAGCTTAGGGGGGGCGATGTATGGCTACACCTTC.

This clone has just a few counts. This chain links TRBV27 with TRBJ1-4; D may be TRBD1 (5 bases). CDR3 size: 12 residues. With 0 bases removed from V and 10 bases from J, the gap between germline ends came to 6 bases. Germline CDR1 and CDR2: MNHEY and SMNVEV (reference sequence). In DNA form, the CDR3 reads TGTGCCAGCAGTTTATCCGGGGGAAAACTGTTTTTT. It codes for CASSLSGGKLFF. The full variable domain, in which reference TRBV27 and TRBJ1-4 provide the parts outside the CDR3, is EAQVTQNPRYLITVTGKKLTVTCSQNMNHEYMSWYRQDPGLGLRQIYYSMNVEVTDKGDVPEGYKVSRKEKRNFPLILESPSPNQTSLYFCASSLSGGKLFFGSGTQLSVL.

In this sample, this clone turned up once. The chain carries TRBV25-1 and TRBJ1-1, with D possibly TRBD1 on 6 matching bases. The CDR3 runs to 13 residues. Germline CDR1 MGHDK, CDR2 SYGVNS. Trimming took off 4 bases at V and 5 bases at J, with 11 bases between the two ends. The CDR3 loop is CASSVGTLTEAFF. The CDR3 coding sequence is TGTGCCAGCAGTGTAGGGACATTAACTGAAGCTTTCTTT.

With regard to this clone: The sample contains more than one DNA sequence encoding this CDR3. The genes are TRBV19 and TRBJ1-5; D might be TRBD1 (6 bases). Germline CDR1 is LNHDA and CDR2 is SQIVND (reference sequence). This CDR3 has 14 residues. V was trimmed by 6 bases and J by 0 bases, leaving 9 bases between them. DNA for the CDR3: TGTGCCAGTAGCAACAGGGATAGCAATCAGCCCCAGCATTTT. It translates to CASSNRDSNQPQHF. Full variable domain (missing parts from reference TRBV19 and TRBJ1-5): DGGITQSPKYLFRKEGQNVTLSCEQNLNHDAMYWYRQDPGQGLRLIYYSQIVNDFQKGDIAEGYSVSREKKESFPLTVTSAQKNPTAFYLCASSNRDSNQPQHFGDGTRLSIL.

The V call is TRBV9, the J call TRBJ2-1; the match to TRBD2 covers 12 bases. With V trimmed by 7 bases and J by 6 bases, 8 bases remained unmatched. CDR1 is SGDLS, CDR2 YYNGEE, per germline. The CDR3 extends over 15 amino acids. CDR3 protein: CASRRTSGASNEQFF. CDR3 DNA sequence: TGTGCCAGCCGACGGACTAGCGGGGCATCCAATGAGCAGTTCTTC.

Comment on this clone: Other DNA variants within this sample encode the same CDR3. The chain employs TRBV30 and TRBJ1-1; D is uncertain. CDR1 GTSNPN and CDR2 SVGIG come from the germline V gene (reference sequence). Deletions cut 0 bases from V and 5 bases from J, with 4 bases between. There are 11 residues in the CDR3. The CDR3 protein is CAWSVGTEAFF. CDR3 nucleotide sequence: TGTGCCTGGAGTGTGGGGACTGAAGCTTTCTTT. Full variable domain (rest looked up from reference TRBV30 and TRBJ1-1): SQTIHQWPATLVQPVGSPLSLECTVEGTSNPNLYWYRQAAGRGLQLLFYSVGIGQISSEVPQNLSASRPQDRQFILSSKKLLLSDSGFYLCAWSVGTEAFFGQGTRLTVV.

There are a few counts of this clone. The V gene is TRBV10-3, the J gene TRBJ1-1; unclear D gene. The CDR3 extends over 15 amino acids. The V gene lost 3 bases and the J gene lost 0 bases, with 11 bases spanning the gap. Per germline, CDR1 ENHRY and CDR2 SYGVKD. CDR3: CAISDARGLNTEAFF. The DNA of the CDR3 is TGTGCCATCAGTGACGCCCGAGGGTTGAACACTGAAGCTTTCTTT.

This chain joins TRBV7-2 and TRBJ1-2; 10 bases agree with TRBD1. The V gene end was trimmed by 3 bases and the J gene end by 0 bases; junction bases not matched to a gene: 4. The CDR3 is made up of 16 amino acids. CDR1 SGHTA and CDR2 FQGNSA come from the germline V gene. The CDR3: CASSLGDRGPNYGYTF. The DNA of the CDR3 is TGTGCCAGCAGCTTGGGGGACAGGGGACCTAACTATGGCTACACCTTC.

This chain uses TRBV5-6 with TRBJ2-4, with D unclear. The germline V gene encodes CDR1 SGHDT and CDR2 YYEEEE. Trimming stripped 1 base from V and 8 bases from J, with 7 bases between. CDR3 length equals 12 residues. The CDR3 DNA reads as TGTGCCAGCAGCTTGCAGGTAGACATTCAGTACTTC. Amino acids: CASSLQVDIQYF. The complete variable domain, with remaining parts taken from reference TRBV5-6 and TRBJ2-4, reads DAGVTQSPTHLIKTRGQQVTLRCSPKSGHDTVSWYQQALGQGPQFIFQYYEEEERQRGNFPDRFSGHQFPNYSSELNVNALLLGDSALYLCASSLQVDIQYFGAGTRLSVL.

The rearrangement uses TRBV11-1 and TRBJ2-2, with 10 nucleotides matching TRBD2. Germline values: CDR1 SGHAT, CDR2 FQDESV (reference sequence). The V segment lost 7 bases and the J segment 5 bases; nucleotides outside the gene matches: 4. This CDR3 contains 14 residues. CDR3 loop: CASTLSGGTGELFF. DNA for the CDR3: TGTGCCAGCACCCTTAGCGGGGGGACCGGGGAGCTGTTTTTT.

V and J are TRBV11-2 and TRBJ1-1; D not certain. CDR1 is SGHAT and CDR2 is FQNNGV in the germline V gene. The CDR3 contains 16 residues. The V end was cut by 4 bases, the J end by 1 base, with 16 bases between. In DNA, the CDR3 is TGTGCCAGCAGCTCGGAGGGAGGGATATCGAACACTGAAGCTTTCTTT. It yields the protein CASSSEGGISNTEAFF.